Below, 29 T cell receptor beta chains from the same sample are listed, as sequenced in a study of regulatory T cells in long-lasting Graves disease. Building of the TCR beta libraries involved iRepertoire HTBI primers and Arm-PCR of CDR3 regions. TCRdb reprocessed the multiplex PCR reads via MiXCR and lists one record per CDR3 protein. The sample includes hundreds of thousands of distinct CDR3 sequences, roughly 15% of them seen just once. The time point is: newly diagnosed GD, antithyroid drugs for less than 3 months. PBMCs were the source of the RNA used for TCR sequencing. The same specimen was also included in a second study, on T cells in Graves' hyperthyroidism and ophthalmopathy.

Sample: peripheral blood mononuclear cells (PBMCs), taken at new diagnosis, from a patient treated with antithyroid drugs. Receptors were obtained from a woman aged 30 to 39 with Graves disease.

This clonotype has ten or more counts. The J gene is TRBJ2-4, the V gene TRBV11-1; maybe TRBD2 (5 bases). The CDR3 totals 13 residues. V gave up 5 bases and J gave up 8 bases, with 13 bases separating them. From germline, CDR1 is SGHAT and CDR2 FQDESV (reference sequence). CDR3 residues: CASSASRGHIQYF. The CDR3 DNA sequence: TGTGCCAGCAGCGCGTCACGGGGTCACATTCAGTACTTC.

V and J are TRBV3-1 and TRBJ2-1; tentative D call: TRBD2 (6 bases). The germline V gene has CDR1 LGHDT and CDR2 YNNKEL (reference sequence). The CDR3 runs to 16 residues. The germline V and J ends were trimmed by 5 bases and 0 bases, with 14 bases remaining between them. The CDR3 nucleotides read TGTGCCAGCAGCAGACCGGAGGGCCGCTCCTACAATGAGCAGTTCTTC. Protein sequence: CASSRPEGRSYNEQFF.

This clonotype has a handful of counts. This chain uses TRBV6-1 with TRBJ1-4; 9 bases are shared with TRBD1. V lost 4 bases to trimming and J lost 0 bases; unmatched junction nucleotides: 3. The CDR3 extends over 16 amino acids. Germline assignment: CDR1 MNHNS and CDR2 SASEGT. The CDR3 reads CASSARQGATNEKLFF. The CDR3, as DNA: TGTGCCAGCAGTGCTAGACAGGGGGCAACTAATGAAAAACTGTTTTTT.

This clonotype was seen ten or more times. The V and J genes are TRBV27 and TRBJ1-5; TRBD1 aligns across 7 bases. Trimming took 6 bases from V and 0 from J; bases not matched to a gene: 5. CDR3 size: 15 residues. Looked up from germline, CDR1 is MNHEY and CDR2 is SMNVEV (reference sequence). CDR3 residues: CASRPQGNSNQPQHF. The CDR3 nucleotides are TGTGCCAGCAGGCCACAGGGGAATAGCAATCAGCCCCAGCATTTT.

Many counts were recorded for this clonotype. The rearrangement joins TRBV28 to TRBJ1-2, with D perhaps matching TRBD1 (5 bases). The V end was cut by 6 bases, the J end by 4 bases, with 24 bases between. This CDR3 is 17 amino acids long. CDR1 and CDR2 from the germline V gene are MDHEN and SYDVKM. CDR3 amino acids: CASSSGPIRAYTYGYTF. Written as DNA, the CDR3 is TGTGCCAGCAGCTCGGGACCGATTAGGGCCTATACCTATGGCTACACCTTC.

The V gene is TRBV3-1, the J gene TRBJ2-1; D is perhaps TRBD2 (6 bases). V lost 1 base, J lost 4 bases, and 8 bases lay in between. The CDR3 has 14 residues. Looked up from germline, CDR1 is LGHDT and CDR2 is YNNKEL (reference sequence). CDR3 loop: CASSQGRGYNEQFF. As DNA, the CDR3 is TGTGCCAGCAGCCAAGGGCGGGGATACAATGAGCAGTTCTTC.

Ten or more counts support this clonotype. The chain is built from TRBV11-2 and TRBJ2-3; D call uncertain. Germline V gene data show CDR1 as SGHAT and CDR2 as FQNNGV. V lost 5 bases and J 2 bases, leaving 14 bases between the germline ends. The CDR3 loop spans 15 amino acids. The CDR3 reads CASSRSEASTDTQYF. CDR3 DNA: TGTGCCAGCAGCCGCAGTGAGGCCTCCACAGATACGCAGTATTTT.

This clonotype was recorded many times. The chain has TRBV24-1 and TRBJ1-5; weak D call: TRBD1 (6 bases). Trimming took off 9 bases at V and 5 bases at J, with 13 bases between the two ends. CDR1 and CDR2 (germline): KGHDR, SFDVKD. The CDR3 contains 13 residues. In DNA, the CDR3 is TGTGCCACCTCCTGGGGGGCAGATCAGCCCCAGCATTTT. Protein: CATSWGADQPQHF.

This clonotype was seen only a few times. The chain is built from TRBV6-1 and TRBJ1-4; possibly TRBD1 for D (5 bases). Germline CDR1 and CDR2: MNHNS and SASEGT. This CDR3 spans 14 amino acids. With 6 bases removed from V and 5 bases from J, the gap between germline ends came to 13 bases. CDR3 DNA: TGTGCCAGCAGGCTGGGGGACTTCAATGAAAAACTGTTTTTT. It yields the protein CASRLGDFNEKLFF.

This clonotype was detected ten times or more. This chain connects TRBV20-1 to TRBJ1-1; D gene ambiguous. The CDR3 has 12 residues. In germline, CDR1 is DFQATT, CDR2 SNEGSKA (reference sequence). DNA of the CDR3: TGCAGCGCCCGCGGCTTGAACACTGAAGCTTTCTTT. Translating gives CSARGLNTEAFF.

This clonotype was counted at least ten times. The CDR3 protein is CASSYSSSAGRGYTF. The DNA of the CDR3 is TGTGCCAGCAGTTACTCTTCCTCGGCAGGGCGGGGCTACACCTTC. This chain joins TRBV6-5 and TRBJ1-2, with a tentative D call TRBD1 (5 bases). The CDR3 totals 15 residues. Germline CDR1 reads MNHEY; CDR2 reads SVGAGI. V shed 0 bases and J shed 8 bases, with 16 bases lying between them.

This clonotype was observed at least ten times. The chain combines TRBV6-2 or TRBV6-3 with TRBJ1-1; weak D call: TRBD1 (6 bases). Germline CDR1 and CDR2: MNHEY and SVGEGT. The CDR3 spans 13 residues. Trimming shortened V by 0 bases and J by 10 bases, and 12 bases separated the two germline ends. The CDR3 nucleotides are TGTGCCAGCAGTTACTCGAATCCCAGGGGAGCTTTCTTT. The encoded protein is CASSYSNPRGAFF.

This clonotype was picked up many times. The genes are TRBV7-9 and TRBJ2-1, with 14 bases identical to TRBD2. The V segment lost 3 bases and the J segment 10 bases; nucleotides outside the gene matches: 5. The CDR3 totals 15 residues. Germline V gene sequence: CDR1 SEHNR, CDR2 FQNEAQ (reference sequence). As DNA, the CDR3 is TGTGCCAGCAGCTTGGGACTAGCGGGAGAAATAGAGCAGTTCTTC. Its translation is CASSLGLAGEIEQFF.

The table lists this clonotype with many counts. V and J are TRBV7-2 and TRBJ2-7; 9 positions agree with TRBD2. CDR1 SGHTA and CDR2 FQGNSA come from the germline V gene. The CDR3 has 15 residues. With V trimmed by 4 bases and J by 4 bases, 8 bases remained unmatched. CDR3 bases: TGTGCCAGCAGCTCCTCTAGCGGGGCCTCGTACGAGCAGTACTTC. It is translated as CASSSSSGASYEQYF.

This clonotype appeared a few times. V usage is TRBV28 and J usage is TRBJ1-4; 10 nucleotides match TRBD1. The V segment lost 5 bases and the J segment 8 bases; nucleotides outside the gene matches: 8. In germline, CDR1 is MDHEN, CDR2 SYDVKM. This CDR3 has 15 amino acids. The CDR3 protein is CASSPGQGGREKLFF. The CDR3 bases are TGTGCCAGCAGTCCAGGACAGGGGGGACGAGAAAAACTGTTTTTT.

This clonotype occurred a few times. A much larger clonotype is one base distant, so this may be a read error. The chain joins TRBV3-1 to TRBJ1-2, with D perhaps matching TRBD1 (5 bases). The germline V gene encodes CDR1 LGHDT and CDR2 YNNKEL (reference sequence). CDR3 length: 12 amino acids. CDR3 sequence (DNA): TGTGTCAGCAGCCTCGGGCAGGGCGGCTACACCTTC. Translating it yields CVSSLGQGGYTF.

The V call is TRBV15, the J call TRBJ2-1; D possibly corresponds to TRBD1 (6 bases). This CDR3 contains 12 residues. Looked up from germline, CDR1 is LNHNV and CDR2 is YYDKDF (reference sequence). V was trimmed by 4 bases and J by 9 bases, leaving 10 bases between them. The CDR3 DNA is TGTGCCACCAGCAAAACAGGGCCTGAGCAGTTCTTC. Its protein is CATSKTGPEQFF.

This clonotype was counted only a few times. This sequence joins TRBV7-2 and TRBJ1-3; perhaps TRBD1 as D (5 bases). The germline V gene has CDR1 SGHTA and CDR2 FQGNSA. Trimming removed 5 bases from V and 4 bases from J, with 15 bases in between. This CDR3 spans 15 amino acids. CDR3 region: CASSLGSQGGNTIYF. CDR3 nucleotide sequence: TGTGCCAGCAGCCTTGGATCGCAGGGCGGAAACACCATATATTTT.

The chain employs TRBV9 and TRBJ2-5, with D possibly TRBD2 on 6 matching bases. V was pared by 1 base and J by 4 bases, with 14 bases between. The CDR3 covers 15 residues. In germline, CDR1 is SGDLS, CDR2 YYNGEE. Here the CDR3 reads CASSVRGEEGETQYF. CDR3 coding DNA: TGTGCCAGCAGCGTAAGGGGAGAGGAGGGAGAGACCCAGTACTTC.

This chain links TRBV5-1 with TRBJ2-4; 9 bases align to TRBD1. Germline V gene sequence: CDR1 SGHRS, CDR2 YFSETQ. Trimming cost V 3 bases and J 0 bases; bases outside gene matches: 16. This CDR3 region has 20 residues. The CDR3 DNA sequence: TGCGCCAGCAGCTCAGGATCTGTGACAGGGGGATCTCTAGCCAAAAACATTCAGTACTTC. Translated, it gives CASSSGSVTGGSLAKNIQYF.

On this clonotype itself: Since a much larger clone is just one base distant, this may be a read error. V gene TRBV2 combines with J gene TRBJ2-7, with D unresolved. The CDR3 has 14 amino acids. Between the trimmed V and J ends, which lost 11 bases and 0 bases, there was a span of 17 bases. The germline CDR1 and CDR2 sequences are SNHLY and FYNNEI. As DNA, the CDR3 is TGTGCCTGCGTCTTCCCTAGGAGCTCCTACGAGCAGTACTTC. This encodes CACVFPRSSYEQYF.

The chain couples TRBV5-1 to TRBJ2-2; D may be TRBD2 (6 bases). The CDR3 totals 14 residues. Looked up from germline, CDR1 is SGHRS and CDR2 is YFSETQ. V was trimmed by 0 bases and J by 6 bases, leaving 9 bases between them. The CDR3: CASSLVAGPGELFF. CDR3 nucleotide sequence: TGCGCCAGCAGCTTGGTGGCGGGGCCCGGGGAGCTGTTTTTT.

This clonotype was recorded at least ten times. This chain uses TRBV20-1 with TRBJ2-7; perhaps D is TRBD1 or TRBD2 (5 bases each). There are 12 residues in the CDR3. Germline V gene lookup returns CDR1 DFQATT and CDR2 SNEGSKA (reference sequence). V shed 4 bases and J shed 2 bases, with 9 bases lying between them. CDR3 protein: CSATRDPYEQYF. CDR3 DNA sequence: TGCAGTGCTACCCGGGACCCCTACGAGCAGTACTTC.

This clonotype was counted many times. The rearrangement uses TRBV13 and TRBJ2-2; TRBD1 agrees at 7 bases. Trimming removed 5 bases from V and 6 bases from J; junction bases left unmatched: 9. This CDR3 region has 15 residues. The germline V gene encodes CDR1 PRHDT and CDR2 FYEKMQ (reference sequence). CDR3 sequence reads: CASSDDRVVAGELFF. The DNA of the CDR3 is TGTGCCAGCAGCGACGACAGGGTAGTGGCCGGGGAGCTGTTTTTT.

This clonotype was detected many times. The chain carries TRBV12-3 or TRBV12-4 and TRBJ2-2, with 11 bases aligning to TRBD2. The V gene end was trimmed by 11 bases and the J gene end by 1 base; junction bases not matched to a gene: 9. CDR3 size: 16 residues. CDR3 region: CAVKKGTSGNTGELFF. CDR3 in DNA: TGTGCCGTAAAAAAGGGGACTAGCGGGAACACCGGGGAGCTGTTTTTT.

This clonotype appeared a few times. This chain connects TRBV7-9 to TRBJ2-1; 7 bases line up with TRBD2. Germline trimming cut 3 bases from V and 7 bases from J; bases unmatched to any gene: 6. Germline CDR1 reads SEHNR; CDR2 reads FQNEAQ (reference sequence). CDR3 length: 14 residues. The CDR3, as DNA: TGTGCCAGCAGCTTTAACTCAGCGGGGAATGAGCAGTTCTTC. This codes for CASSFNSAGNEQFF. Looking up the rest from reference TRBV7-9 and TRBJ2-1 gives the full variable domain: DTGVSQNPRHKITKRGQNVTFRCDPISEHNRLYWYRQTLGQGPEFLTYFQNEAQLEKSRLLSDRFSAERPKGSFSTLEIQRTEQGDSAMYLCASSFNSAGNEQFFGPGTRLTVL.

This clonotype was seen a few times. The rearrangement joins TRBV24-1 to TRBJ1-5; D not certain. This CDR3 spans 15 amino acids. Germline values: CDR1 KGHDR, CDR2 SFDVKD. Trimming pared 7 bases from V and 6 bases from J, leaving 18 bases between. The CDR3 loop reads CATSPRTGSGQPQHF. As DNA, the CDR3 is TGTGCCACCAGCCCCCGTACGGGCTCAGGTCAGCCCCAGCATTTT.

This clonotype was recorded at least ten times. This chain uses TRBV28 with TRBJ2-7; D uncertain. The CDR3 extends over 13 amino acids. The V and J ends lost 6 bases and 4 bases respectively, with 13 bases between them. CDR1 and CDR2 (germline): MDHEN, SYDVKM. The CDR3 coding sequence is TGTGCCAGCAGCCCCGTAGTAGAATACGAGCAGTACTTC. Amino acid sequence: CASSPVVEYEQYF.

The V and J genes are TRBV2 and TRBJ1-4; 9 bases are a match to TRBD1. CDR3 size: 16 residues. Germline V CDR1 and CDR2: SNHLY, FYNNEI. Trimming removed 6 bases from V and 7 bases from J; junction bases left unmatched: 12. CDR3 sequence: CASSSPPTGGSEKLFF. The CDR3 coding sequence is TGTGCCAGCAGCAGCCCCCCAACAGGGGGCAGTGAAAAACTGTTTTTT.